The 27 T cell receptor beta chains in this list originate from one sample, sequenced in a study of T cells after yellow fever vaccination. TCRdb redid the calling of the 5' RACE reads with MiXCR, one entry per CDR3 protein. This table holds about 120,000 distinct CDR3 sequences, 8.9% found once. The specimen comprised CD8+ T cells sorted from PBMCs, sampled on the day of the yellow fever booster vaccination. These receptors all stem from a man younger than 30 who received the YFV17D yellow fever vaccine.

This clonotype has ten or more counts. The genes are TRBV10-3 and TRBJ2-5; D remains unclear. Trimming took 10 bases from V and 1 from J, leaving 13 bases between them. The length of the CDR3 is 13 residues. Germline V gene sequence: CDR1 ENHRY, CDR2 SYGVKD. The CDR3 spells CASRTGRQETQYF. CDR3 in DNA: TGTGCCAGCCGCACCGGGCGCCAAGAGACCCAGTACTTC.

This sequence joins TRBV29-1 and TRBJ1-2, with D possibly TRBD1 on 5 matching bases. The CDR3 length is 13 residues. From germline, CDR1 is SQVTM and CDR2 ANQGSEA. V lost 4 bases to trimming and J lost 3 bases, with 12 bases between them. The CDR3 coding sequence is TGCAGCGTTGCGGGACTCAAGCACTATGGCTACACCTTC. Amino acids: CSVAGLKHYGYTF.

The J gene is TRBJ2-3, the V gene TRBV6-6; the match to TRBD1 covers 7 bases. Trimming took 10 bases from V and 1 from J; bases not matched to a gene: 2. The germline V gene encodes CDR1 MNHNY and CDR2 SVGAGI (reference sequence). CDR3 length: 12 residues. Written as DNA, the CDR3 is TGTGCCATCCAGGGGGGCACAGATACGCAGTATTTT. Translating it yields CAIQGGTDTQYF.

This clonotype was detected ten times or more. This chain joins TRBV7-9 and TRBJ2-3; D ambiguous. Trimming pared 0 bases from V and 1 base from J, leaving 11 bases between. The length of the CDR3 is 16 residues. Germline CDR1 reads SEHNR; CDR2 reads FQNEAQ (reference sequence). In nucleotides, the CDR3 is TGTGCCAGCAGCTTAGCTAGCCCCTACGGCACAGATACGCAGTATTTT. It codes for CASSLASPYGTDTQYF.

This clonotype has a count of ten or more. This rearrangement joins TRBV4-2 to TRBJ1-6; no definite D call. The germline CDR1 and CDR2 sequences are LGHNA and YNFKEQ. V was clipped by 0 bases and J by 13 bases, with 13 bases between them. The CDR3 sequence is 14 residues long. As DNA, the CDR3 is TGTGCCAGCAGCCAAGACGGGCCGAGGGTCCCCCTCCACTTT. It is translated as CASSQDGPRVPLHF.

There are a few counts of this clonotype. The V and J genes are TRBV11-3 and TRBJ2-6, with D unresolved. Per germline, CDR1 SGHNT and CDR2 YENEEA. This CDR3 spans 15 amino acids. The ends were cut back, 5 bases at V and 0 bases at J, with 8 bases in the middle. CDR3 DNA: TGTGCCAGCAGCCCGCAATACTCTGGGGCCAACGTCCTGACTTTC. Translation: CASSPQYSGANVLTF.

This clonotype has a count of ten or more. This sequence joins TRBV20-1 and TRBJ2-3; D might be TRBD1 or TRBD2, each matching 5 bases. This CDR3 has 15 amino acids. The ends were cut back, 1 base at V and 6 bases at J, with 17 bases in the middle. CDR1 is DFQATT, CDR2 SNEGSKA, per germline (reference sequence). CDR3 nucleotide sequence: TGCAGTGCTAGAGTCCCGGGGACGGGGTGGGATACGCAGTATTTT. Translation gives CSARVPGTGWDTQYF.

This clonotype was found a few times. The genes are TRBV7-8 and TRBJ2-5; D gene ambiguous. Germline V gene sequence: CDR1 SGHVS, CDR2 FQNEAQ. The CDR3 has 15 residues. The germline V and J ends were trimmed by 5 bases and 4 bases, with 17 bases remaining between them. As DNA, the CDR3 is TGTGCCAGCAGCACCCTCAATCGGGTAACAGAGACCCAGTACTTC. Its translation is CASSTLNRVTETQYF.

V gene TRBV9 combines with J gene TRBJ2-2; 10 positions agree with TRBD1. V shed 3 bases and J 5 bases; nucleotides not matched to a gene: 1. The germline V gene encodes CDR1 SGDLS and CDR2 YYNGEE. This CDR3 is built from 14 residues. DNA of the CDR3: TGTGCCAGCAGCGGGACAGGGGGGACCGGGGAGCTGTTTTTT. This gives the protein CASSGTGGTGELFF.

V is TRBV25-1 and J is TRBJ2-1; D perhaps matches TRBD1 (5 bases). CDR1 and CDR2 (germline): MGHDK, SYGVNS. The CDR3 runs to 18 residues. Trimming shortened V by 2 bases and J by 0 bases, and 17 bases separated the two germline ends. As DNA, the CDR3 is TGTGCCAGCAGTGAACTATGGCGCCAGGGCAGCTCCTACAATGAGCAGTTCTTC. It yields the protein CASSELWRQGSSYNEQFF.

This clonotype was detected ten times or more. The chain uses TRBV20-1 and TRBJ1-5; maybe TRBD1 (6 bases). The CDR3 extends over 13 amino acids. The V gene's germline CDR1 is DFQATT and CDR2 SNEGSKA (reference sequence). Between the trimmed V and J ends, which lost 5 bases and 7 bases, there was a span of 15 bases. The CDR3: CSAPGRGSQPQHF. CDR3 DNA sequence: TGCAGTGCTCCGGGCAGGGGCAGCCAGCCCCAGCATTTT.

This clonotype was seen a handful of times. The chain carries TRBV3-1 and TRBJ2-3; 10 bases align to TRBD2. Unmatched junction bases numbered 7, after V lost 1 base and J lost 0 bases. The V gene's germline CDR1 is LGHDT and CDR2 YNNKEL (reference sequence). This CDR3 contains 18 residues. The CDR3 region has the DNA TGTGCCAGCAGCCAAGGGCTAGCGGGGGCCTCTAGCACAGATACGCAGTATTTT. Protein: CASSQGLAGASSTDTQYF.

This clonotype was detected ten times or more. The J gene is TRBJ1-5, the V gene TRBV7-9; a possible D gene is TRBD1 (5 bases). Germline V lookup: CDR1 SEHNR, CDR2 FQNEAQ (reference sequence). The CDR3 has 13 amino acids. Trimming left V 3 bases short and J 8 bases short, with 11 bases between. Here the CDR3 reads CASSFGGFEPQHF. CDR3 DNA sequence: TGTGCCAGCAGCTTTGGGGGTTTTGAGCCCCAGCATTTT. Full variable domain (missing parts from reference TRBV7-9 and TRBJ1-5): DTGVSQNPRHKITKRGQNVTFRCDPISEHNRLYWYRQTLGQGPEFLTYFQNEAQLEKSRLLSDRFSAERPKGSFSTLEIQRTEQGDSAMYLCASSFGGFEPQHFGDGTRLSIL.

The V call is TRBV18, the J call TRBJ2-1, with D uncertain. Germline lookup yields CDR1 KGHSH and CDR2 LQKENI. V lost 7 bases, J lost 2 bases, and 6 bases lay in between. The CDR3 has 12 amino acids. CDR3 bases: TGTGCCAGCTTCGACCCCTACAATGAGCAGTTCTTC. Protein sequence: CASFDPYNEQFF.

The chain joins TRBV12-3 or TRBV12-4 to TRBJ2-1; D is undetermined. The CDR3 has 14 amino acids. Between the trimmed V and J ends, which lost 1 base and 5 bases, there was a span of 9 bases. The CDR3 nucleotides are TGTGCCAGCAGTTTAGGTGCATTAAACAATGAGCAGTTCTTC. This encodes CASSLGALNNEQFF.

The sample holds a few counts of this clonotype. V usage is TRBV7-9 and J usage is TRBJ2-5; D gene ambiguous. CDR3 length: 15 amino acids. Trimming took 4 bases from V and 5 from J, leaving 17 bases between them. In germline, CDR1 is SEHNR, CDR2 FQNEAQ (reference sequence). CDR3 residues: CASSSGVAGAETQYF. In nucleotides, the CDR3 is TGTGCCAGCAGCTCCGGTGTTGCAGGCGCGGAGACCCAGTACTTC. The whole variable domain, remainder taken from reference TRBV7-9 and TRBJ2-5, is DTGVSQNPRHKITKRGQNVTFRCDPISEHNRLYWYRQTLGQGPEFLTYFQNEAQLEKSRLLSDRFSAERPKGSFSTLEIQRTEQGDSAMYLCASSSGVAGAETQYFGPGTRLLVL.

V usage is TRBV7-9 and J usage is TRBJ2-3; weak D call: TRBD2 (6 bases). V was clipped by 8 bases and J by 0 bases, with 15 bases between them. This CDR3 has 15 residues. Germline V lookup: CDR1 SEHNR, CDR2 FQNEAQ (reference sequence). CDR3 in amino acids: CASPALASSTDTQYF. CDR3 bases: TGTGCCAGCCCCGCCCTAGCGAGTAGCACAGATACGCAGTATTTT.

This clonotype appeared a few times. The V gene is TRBV7-8, the J gene TRBJ1-2; no definite D call. V was clipped by 4 bases and J by 6 bases, with 18 bases between them. Germline assignment: CDR1 SGHVS and CDR2 FQNEAQ. CDR3 length equals 15 residues. CDR3 coding DNA: TGTGCCAGCAGCTCGGGGATCGTCGATTACGATGGCTACACCTTC. As protein: CASSSGIVDYDGYTF.

The J gene is TRBJ2-3, the V gene TRBV11-2; no definite D call. Deletions cut 1 base from V and 0 bases from J, with 11 bases between. Germline values: CDR1 SGHAT, CDR2 FQNNGV. The CDR3 sequence is 16 residues long. This CDR3 reads CASSLAGRLSTDTQYF. The CDR3 coding sequence is TGTGCCAGCAGCTTAGCCGGCAGGCTGAGCACAGATACGCAGTATTTT.

J is TRBJ1-6 and V is TRBV4-2; D remains unclear. Germline V CDR1 and CDR2: LGHNA, YNFKEQ. With 7 bases removed from V and 0 bases from J, the gap between germline ends came to 10 bases. CDR3 length equals 15 residues. The chain's CDR3 is CASTDGSSYNSPLHF. CDR3 sequence (DNA): TGTGCCAGCACCGACGGGAGCTCCTATAATTCACCCCTCCACTTT.

This clonotype was seen more than once but under ten times. The CDR3 coding sequence is TGTGCCAGCAATCACCCCCCTAGCGGCACAGATACGCAGTATTTT. Protein sequence: CASNHPPSGTDTQYF. The rearrangement uses TRBV13 and TRBJ2-3, with a possible D match to TRBD2 (6 bases). Trimming stripped 7 bases from V and 1 base from J, with 15 bases between. The CDR3 length is 15 residues. The V gene's germline CDR1 is PRHDT and CDR2 FYEKMQ (reference sequence).

This clonotype has a handful of counts. CDR3 amino acids: CASSQGGQGSSYEQYF. CDR3 DNA sequence: TGTGCCAGCAGCCAGGGGGGACAAGGGAGCTCCTACGAGCAGTACTTC. V usage is TRBV4-2 and J usage is TRBJ2-7; D tentatively reads TRBD1 or TRBD2 (6 bases each). V was clipped by 3 bases and J by 0 bases, with 15 bases between them. This CDR3 is 16 amino acids long. Germline V gene lookup returns CDR1 LGHNA and CDR2 YNFKEQ.

This clonotype was seen only a few times. The chain employs TRBV5-6 and TRBJ2-7; D is unresolved. The V and J ends lost 0 bases and 2 bases respectively, with 6 bases between them. The CDR3 sequence is 13 residues long. The germline CDR1 and CDR2 sequences are SGHDT and YYEEEE. CDR3 residues: CASSLAFPYEQYF. The CDR3, as DNA: TGTGCCAGCAGCTTGGCCTTTCCCTACGAGCAGTACTTC. Variable domain in full (rest from reference TRBV5-6 and TRBJ2-7): DAGVTQSPTHLIKTRGQQVTLRCSPKSGHDTVSWYQQALGQGPQFIFQYYEEEERQRGNFPDRFSGHQFPNYSSELNVNALLLGDSALYLCASSLAFPYEQYFGPGTRLTVT.

In its sample, this clonotype was seen many times. The chain combines TRBV15 with TRBJ1-4; D might be TRBD1 (6 bases). The V gene lost 3 bases and the J gene lost 8 bases, with 16 bases spanning the gap. Germline CDR1 is LNHNV and CDR2 is YYDKDF (reference sequence). This CDR3 has 15 amino acids. Written as DNA, the CDR3 is TGTGCCACCAGCAGCCATGGGGGTACAGGGGAAAAACTGTTTTTT. This encodes CATSSHGGTGEKLFF.

This clonotype was counted between two and nine times. The chain employs TRBV29-1 and TRBJ1-4; possibly TRBD1 for D (6 bases). In germline, CDR1 is SQVTM, CDR2 ANQGSEA. Trimming left V 3 bases short and J 6 bases short, with 8 bases between. The CDR3 has 12 amino acids. The CDR3 DNA sequence: TGCAGCGTTGACGGGGGCGATGAAAAACTGTTTTTT. It codes for CSVDGGDEKLFF.

In its sample, this clonotype was seen a few times. This sequence joins TRBV9 and TRBJ2-3, with D unclear. Per the germline V gene, CDR1 is SGDLS and CDR2 is YYNGEE. V shed 1 base and J shed 4 bases, with 7 bases lying between them. The CDR3 extends over 13 amino acids. CDR3 in amino acids: CASSVYFPDTQYF. The CDR3 bases are TGTGCCAGCAGCGTATACTTTCCAGATACGCAGTATTTT.

The rearrangement uses TRBV19 and TRBJ1-5, with 8 bases matching TRBD1. CDR3 length: 15 amino acids. The V gene's germline CDR1 is LNHDA and CDR2 SQIVND (reference sequence). V shed 5 bases and J 2 bases; nucleotides not matched to a gene: 5. The DNA of the CDR3 is TGTGCCAGTAGTTTGGACAGGGTGGGCAATCAGCCCCAGCATTTT. This translates into CASSLDRVGNQPQHF.